This TCR beta chain was identified in a study of T-cell memory formation after mild COVID-19. Study-level points and caveats: Among CD4+ contracting clones, most were CM and EM, and CD8+ ones EMRA.

The V segment lost 0 bases and the J segment 4 bases; nucleotides outside the gene matches: 13. The length of the CDR3 is 18 residues. Germline V lookup: CDR1 SGHDN, CDR2 FVKESK. There are a few counts of this clonotype. The target antigen is unknown. TCRdb used MiXCR to reprocess the 5' RACE reads, holding one entry per CDR3 protein. The top ten hold approximately 8.4% of the sample, which has fewer than 650,000 distinct CDR3 sequences, less than 25% seen once. The chain is built from TRBV14 and TRBJ2-3; TRBD2 agrees at 7 bases. The clonotype comes from an adult woman who had mild COVID-19 (a few samples of this study predate the infection). Cell type and time point are not known. Sequencing used PBMCs or a T cell subset sorted from them (not recorded which). The DNA of the CDR3 is TGTGCCAGCAGCCAAGATAACTCTCGACTAGCCGTCGCAGATACGCAGTATTTT. It encodes CASSQDNSRLAVADTQYF.